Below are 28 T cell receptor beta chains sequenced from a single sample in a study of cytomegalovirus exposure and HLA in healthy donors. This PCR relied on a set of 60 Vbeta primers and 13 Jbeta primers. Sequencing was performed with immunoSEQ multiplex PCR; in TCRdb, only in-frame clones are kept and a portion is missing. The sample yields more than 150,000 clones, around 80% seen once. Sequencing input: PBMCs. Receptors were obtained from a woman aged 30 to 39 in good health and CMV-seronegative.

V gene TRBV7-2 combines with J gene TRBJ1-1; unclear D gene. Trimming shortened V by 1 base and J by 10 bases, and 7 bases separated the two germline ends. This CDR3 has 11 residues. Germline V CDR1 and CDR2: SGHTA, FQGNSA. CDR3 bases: TGTGCCAGCAGCTTAGGTCCGGTAGCTTTCTTT. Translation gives CASSLGPVAFF.

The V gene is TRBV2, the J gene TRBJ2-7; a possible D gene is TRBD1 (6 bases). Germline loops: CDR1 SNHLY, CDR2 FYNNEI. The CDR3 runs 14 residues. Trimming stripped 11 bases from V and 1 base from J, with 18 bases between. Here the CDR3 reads CAGAGTSSSYEQYF. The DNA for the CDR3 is TGTGCCGGAGCCGGGACATCGTCTTCCTACGAGCAGTACTTC.

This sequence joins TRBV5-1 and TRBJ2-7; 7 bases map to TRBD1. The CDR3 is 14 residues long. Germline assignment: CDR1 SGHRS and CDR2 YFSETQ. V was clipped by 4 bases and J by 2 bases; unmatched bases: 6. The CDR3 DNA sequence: TGCGCCAGCAGCAGATTACAGGGGACCTACGAGCAGTACTTC. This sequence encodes CASSRLQGTYEQYF.

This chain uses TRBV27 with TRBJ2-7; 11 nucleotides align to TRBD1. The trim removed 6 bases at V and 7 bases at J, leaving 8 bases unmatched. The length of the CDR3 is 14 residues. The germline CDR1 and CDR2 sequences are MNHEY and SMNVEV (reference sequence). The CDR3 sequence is CASSTGTGGFEQYF. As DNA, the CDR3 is TGTGCCAGCAGCACCGGGACAGGGGGATTTGAGCAGTACTTC.

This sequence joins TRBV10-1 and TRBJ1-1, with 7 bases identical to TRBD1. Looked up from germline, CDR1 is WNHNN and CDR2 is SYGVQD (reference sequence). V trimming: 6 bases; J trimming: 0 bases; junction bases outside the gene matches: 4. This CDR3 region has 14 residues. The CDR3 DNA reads TGCGCCAGCAGCCCTACAGGGGTGAACACTGAAGCTTTCTTT. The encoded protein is CASSPTGVNTEAFF.

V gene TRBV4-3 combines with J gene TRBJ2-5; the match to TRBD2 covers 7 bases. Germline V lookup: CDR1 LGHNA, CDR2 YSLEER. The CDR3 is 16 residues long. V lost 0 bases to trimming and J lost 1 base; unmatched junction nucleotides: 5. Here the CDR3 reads CASSQDRTGGQETQYF. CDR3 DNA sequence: TGCGCCAGCAGCCAAGACCGGACGGGGGGCCAAGAGACCCAGTACTTC.

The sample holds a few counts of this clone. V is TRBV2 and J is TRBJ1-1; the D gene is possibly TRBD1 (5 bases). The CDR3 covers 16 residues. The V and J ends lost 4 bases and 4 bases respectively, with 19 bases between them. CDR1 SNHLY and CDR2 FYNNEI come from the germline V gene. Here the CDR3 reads CASSAPLGGRVTEAFF. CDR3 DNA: TGTGCCAGCAGTGCCCCTCTGGGGGGAAGGGTCACTGAAGCTTTCTTT.

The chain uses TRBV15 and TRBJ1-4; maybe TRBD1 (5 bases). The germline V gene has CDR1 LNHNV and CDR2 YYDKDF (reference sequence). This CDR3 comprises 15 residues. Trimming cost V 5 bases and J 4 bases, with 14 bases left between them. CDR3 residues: CATSARGGVNEKLFF. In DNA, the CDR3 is TGTGCCACCAGCGCCAGAGGAGGGGTTAATGAAAAACTGTTTTTT.

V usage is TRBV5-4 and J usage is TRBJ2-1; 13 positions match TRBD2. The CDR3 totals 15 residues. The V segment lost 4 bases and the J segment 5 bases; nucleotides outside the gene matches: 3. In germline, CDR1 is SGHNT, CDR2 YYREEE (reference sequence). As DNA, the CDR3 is TGTGCCAGCAGCATTGGACTAGCGGGGGACAATGAGCAGTTCTTC. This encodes CASSIGLAGDNEQFF.

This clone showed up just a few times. In nucleotides, the CDR3 is TGTGCCTGGAGTGTGTCGGCGGAAGAACGCTATGGCTACACCTTC. It codes for CAWSVSAEERYGYTF. J is TRBJ1-2 and V is TRBV30; no definite D call. V shed 0 bases and J shed 4 bases, with 15 bases lying between them. CDR1 is GTSNPN and CDR2 is SVGIG in the germline V gene (reference sequence). This CDR3 comprises 15 residues.

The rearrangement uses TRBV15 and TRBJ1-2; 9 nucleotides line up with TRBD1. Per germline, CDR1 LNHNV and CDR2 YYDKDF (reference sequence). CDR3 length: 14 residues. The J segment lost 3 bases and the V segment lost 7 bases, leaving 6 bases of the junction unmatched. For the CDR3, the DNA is TGTGCCACCACCCGACAGGGGGTGCACTATGGCTACACCTTC. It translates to CATTRQGVHYGYTF.

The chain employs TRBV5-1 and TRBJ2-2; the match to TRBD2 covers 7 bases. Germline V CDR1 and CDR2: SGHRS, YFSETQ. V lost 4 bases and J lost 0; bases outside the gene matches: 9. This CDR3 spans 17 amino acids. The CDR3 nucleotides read TGCGCCAGCAGCCCCCTATTGGGACTATCGAACACCGGGGAGCTGTTTTTT. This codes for CASSPLLGLSNTGELFF.

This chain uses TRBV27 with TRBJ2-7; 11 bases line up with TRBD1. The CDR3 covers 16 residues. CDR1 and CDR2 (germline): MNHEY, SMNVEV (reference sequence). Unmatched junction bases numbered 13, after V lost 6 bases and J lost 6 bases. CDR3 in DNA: TGTGCCAGCAGGAGAACCTGGGACAGGGGGTTAGTCGAGCAGTACTTC. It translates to CASRRTWDRGLVEQYF.

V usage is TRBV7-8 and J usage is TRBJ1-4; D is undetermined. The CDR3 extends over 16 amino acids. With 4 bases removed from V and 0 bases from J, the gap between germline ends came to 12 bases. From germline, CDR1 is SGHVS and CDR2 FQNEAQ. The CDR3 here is CASSSLRTATNEKLFF. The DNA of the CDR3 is TGTGCCAGCAGCTCTCTACGGACTGCAACTAATGAAAAACTGTTTTTT.

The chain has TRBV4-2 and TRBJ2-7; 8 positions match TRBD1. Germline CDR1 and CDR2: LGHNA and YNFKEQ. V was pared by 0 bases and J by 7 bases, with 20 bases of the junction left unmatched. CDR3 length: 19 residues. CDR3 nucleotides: TGTGCCAGCAGCCAAGATCGCGGGCCGGGCGGGCAGGGGGCATGGGAGCAGTACTTC. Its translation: CASSQDRGPGGQGAWEQYF.

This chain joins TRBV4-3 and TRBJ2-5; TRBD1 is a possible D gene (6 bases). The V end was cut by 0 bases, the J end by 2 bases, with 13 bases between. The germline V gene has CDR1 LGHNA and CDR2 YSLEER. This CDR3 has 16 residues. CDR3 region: CASSQDLRGQQETQYF. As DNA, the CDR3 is TGCGCCAGCAGCCAAGATTTACGAGGACAGCAAGAGACCCAGTACTTC.

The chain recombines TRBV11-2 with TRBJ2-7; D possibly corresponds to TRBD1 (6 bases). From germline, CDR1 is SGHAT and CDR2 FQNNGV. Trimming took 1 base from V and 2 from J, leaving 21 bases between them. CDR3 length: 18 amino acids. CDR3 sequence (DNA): TGTGCCAGCAGCTTAGGTAGGAGTAGACGGCAGGGGACCTACGAGCAGTACTTC. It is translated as CASSLGRSRRQGTYEQYF.

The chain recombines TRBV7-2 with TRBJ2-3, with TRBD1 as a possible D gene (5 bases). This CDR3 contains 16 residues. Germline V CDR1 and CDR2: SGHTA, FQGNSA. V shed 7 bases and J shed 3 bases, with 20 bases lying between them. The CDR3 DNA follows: TGTGCCAGCAATCCTCTAGGTGGGGCGCAAACAGATACGCAGTATTTT. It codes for CASNPLGGAQTDTQYF. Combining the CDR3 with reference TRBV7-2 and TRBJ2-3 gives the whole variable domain GAGVSQSPSNKVTEKGKDVELRCDPISGHTALYWYRQSLGQGLEFLIYFQGNSAPDKSGLPSDRFSAERTGGSVSTLTIQRTQQEDSAVYLCASNPLGGAQTDTQYFGPGTRLTVL.

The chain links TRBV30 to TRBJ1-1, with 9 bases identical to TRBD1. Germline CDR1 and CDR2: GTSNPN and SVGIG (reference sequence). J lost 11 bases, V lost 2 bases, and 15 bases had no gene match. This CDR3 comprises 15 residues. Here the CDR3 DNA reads TGTGCCTGGAGTTCCCCTGACAGGGGGGGATTAATGGCTTTCTTT. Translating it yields CAWSSPDRGGLMAFF.

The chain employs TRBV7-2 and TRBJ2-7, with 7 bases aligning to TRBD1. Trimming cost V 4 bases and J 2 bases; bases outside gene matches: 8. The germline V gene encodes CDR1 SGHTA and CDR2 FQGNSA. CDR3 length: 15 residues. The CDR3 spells CASSSYPGQTYEQYF. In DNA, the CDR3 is TGTGCCAGCAGCTCGTACCCGGGACAGACCTACGAGCAGTACTTC.

The CDR3 sequence is CASSETATRTVSFSNQPQHF. CDR3 nucleotide sequence: TGTGCCAGCAGTGAAACTGCGACGAGGACAGTAAGCTTTAGCAATCAGCCCCAGCATTTT. The V call is TRBV6-1, the J call TRBJ1-5, with D perhaps TRBD1 (6 bases). Germline loops: CDR1 MNHNS, CDR2 SASEGT. V was shortened by 2 bases and J by 0 bases, with 23 bases between the two germline ends. This CDR3 region has 20 residues.

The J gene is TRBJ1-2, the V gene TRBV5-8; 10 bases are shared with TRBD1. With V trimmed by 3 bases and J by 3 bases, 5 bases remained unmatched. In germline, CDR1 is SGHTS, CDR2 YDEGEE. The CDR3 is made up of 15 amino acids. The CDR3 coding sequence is TGTGCCAGCAGCTCGGGACAGGGGCAATACTATGGCTACACCTTC. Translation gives CASSSGQGQYYGYTF. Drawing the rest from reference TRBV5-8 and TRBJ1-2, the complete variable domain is EAGVTQSPTHLIKTRGQQATLRCSPISGHTSVYWYQQALGLGLQFLLWYDEGEERNRGNFPPRFSGRQFPNYSSELNVNALELEDSALYLCASSSGQGQYYGYTFGSGTRLTVV.

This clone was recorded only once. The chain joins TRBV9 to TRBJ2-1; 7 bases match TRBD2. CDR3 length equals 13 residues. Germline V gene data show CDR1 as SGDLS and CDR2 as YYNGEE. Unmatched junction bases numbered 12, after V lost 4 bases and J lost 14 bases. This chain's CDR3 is CASSPTWGGRKFF. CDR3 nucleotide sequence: TGTGCCAGCAGCCCCACCTGGGGGGGTAGAAAGTTCTTC. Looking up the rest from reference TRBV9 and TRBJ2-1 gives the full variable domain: DSGVTQTPKHLITATGQRVTLRCSPRSGDLSVYWYQQSLDQGLQFLIQYYNGEERAKGNILERFSAQQFPDLHSELNLSSLELGDSALYFCASSPTWGGRKFFGPGTRLTVL.

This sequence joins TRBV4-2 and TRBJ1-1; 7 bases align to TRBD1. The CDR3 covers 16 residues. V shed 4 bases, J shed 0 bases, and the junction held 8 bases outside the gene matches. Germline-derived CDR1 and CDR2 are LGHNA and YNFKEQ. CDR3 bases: TGTGCCAGCAGCCTGACAGGGTCGGGACTGAACACTGAAGCTTTCTTT. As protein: CASSLTGSGLNTEAFF.

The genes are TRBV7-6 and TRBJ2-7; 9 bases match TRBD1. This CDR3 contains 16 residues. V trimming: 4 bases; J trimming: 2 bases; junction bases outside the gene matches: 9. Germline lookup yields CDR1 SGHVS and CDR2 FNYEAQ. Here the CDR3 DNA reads TGTGCCAGCAGCTCCGGGACAGGGAATACTCCCTACGAGCAGTACTTC. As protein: CASSSGTGNTPYEQYF.

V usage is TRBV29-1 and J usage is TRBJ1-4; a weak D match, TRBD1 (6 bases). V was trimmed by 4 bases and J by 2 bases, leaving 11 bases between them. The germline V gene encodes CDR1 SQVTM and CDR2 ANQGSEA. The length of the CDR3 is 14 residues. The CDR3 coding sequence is TGCAGCGTTGGGGGGCTCGCTACTAATGAAAAACTGTTTTTT. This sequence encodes CSVGGLATNEKLFF.

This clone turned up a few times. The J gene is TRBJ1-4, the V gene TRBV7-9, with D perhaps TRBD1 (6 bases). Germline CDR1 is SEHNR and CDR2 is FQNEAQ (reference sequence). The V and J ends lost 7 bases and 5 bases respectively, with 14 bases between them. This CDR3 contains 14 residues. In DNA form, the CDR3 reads TGTGCCAGCAACTACAGGGAGCTCAATGAAAAACTGTTTTTT. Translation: CASNYRELNEKLFF.

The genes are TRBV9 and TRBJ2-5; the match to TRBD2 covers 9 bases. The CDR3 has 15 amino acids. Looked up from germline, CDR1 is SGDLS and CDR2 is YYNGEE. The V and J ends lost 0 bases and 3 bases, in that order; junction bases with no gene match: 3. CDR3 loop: CASSVGLAGKETQYF. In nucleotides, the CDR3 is TGTGCCAGCAGCGTAGGGCTAGCGGGGAAAGAGACCCAGTACTTC.